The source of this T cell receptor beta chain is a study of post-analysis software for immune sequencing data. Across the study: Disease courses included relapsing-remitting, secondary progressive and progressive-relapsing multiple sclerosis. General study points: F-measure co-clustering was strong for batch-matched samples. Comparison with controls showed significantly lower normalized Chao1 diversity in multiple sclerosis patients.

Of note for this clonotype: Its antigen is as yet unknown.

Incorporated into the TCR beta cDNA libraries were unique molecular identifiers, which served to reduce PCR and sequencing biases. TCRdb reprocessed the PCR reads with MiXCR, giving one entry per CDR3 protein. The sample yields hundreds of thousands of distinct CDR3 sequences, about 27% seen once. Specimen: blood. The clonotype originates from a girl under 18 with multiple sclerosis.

Here the CDR3 reads CSARPSSGANVLTF. The CDR3, as DNA: TGCAGTGCTAGACCTAGCTCTGGGGCCAACGTCCTGACTTTC. The chain couples TRBV20-1 to TRBJ2-6; D remains unclear. The CDR3 runs to 14 residues. V was clipped by 2 bases and J by 0 bases, with 5 bases between them. Germline lookup yields CDR1 DFQATT and CDR2 SNEGSKA (reference sequence).